These 16 T cell receptor beta chains originate from one sample sequenced in a study of shared clonotypes between healthy human individuals. Profiling relied on immunoSEQ multiplex PCR, and the TCRdb table lists in-frame clones only, not all of them. The data hold approximately 2,300,000 clones, with about 90% observed a single time. The sample consisted of naive CD4+ T cells from PBMCs. As for subset: CD45RA+ positively selected. Receptors originate from a man in his late teens or twenties in good health. Some clones in this sample may be carry-over from other donors' samples.

The CDR3 DNA reads TGCGCCAGCAGCTTGGTACTAGCGGGAGGGTCCACAGATACGCAGTATTTT. Amino acid sequence: CASSLVLAGGSTDTQYF. V usage is TRBV5-1 and J usage is TRBJ2-3, with 13 nucleotides matching TRBD2. The V segment lost 0 bases and the J segment 2 bases; nucleotides outside the gene matches: 3. Germline loops: CDR1 SGHRS, CDR2 YFSETQ. The CDR3 runs to 17 residues.

The V and J genes are TRBV28 and TRBJ2-7; D is unresolved. The germline V gene has CDR1 MDHEN and CDR2 SYDVKM. The CDR3 covers 14 residues. V was cut by 6 bases and J by 4 bases, with 16 bases left in between. CDR3 protein: CASSYPLRSYEQYF. The CDR3 region has the DNA TGTGCCAGCAGCTATCCACTTAGGAGTTACGAGCAGTACTTC.

With regard to this clone: The sample holds other DNA sequences that translate to the same CDR3. The CDR3 sequence is CASSQDSYEQYF. The CDR3 coding sequence is TGCGCCAGCAGCCAAGACAGCTACGAGCAGTACTTC. The rearrangement joins TRBV5-1 to TRBJ2-7; tentatively, D is TRBD1 (5 bases). The CDR3 contains 12 residues. In germline, CDR1 is SGHRS, CDR2 YFSETQ. The V and J ends lost 4 bases and 3 bases respectively, with 8 bases between them.

The gene calls are TRBV9 and TRBJ1-1, with D hard to call. The CDR3 has 17 residues. The V gene lost 4 bases and the J gene lost 1 base, with 20 bases spanning the gap. CDR1 is SGDLS, CDR2 YYNGEE, per germline. The CDR3 coding sequence is TGTGCCAGCAGCCCCTCTGGCGCCGCCACCCAGAACACTGAAGCTTTCTTT. It is translated as CASSPSGAATQNTEAFF. The variable domain in full, completed from reference TRBV9 and TRBJ1-1, reads DSGVTQTPKHLITATGQRVTLRCSPRSGDLSVYWYQQSLDQGLQFLIQYYNGEERAKGNILERFSAQQFPDLHSELNLSSLELGDSALYFCASSPSGAATQNTEAFFGQGTRLTVV.

This clone has a single count. The V gene is TRBV5-1, the J gene TRBJ2-5, with 12 bases identical to TRBD2. The germline gives CDR1 SGHRS, CDR2 YFSETQ. CDR3 length: 18 residues. V trimming: 1 base; J trimming: 4 bases; junction bases outside the gene matches: 11. This chain's CDR3 is CASSLTGLAGYGGETQYF. The DNA of the CDR3 is TGCGCCAGCAGCTTGACTGGACTAGCGGGATATGGAGGAGAGACCCAGTACTTC.

The rearrangement joins TRBV9 to TRBJ2-7; a possible D gene is TRBD2 (6 bases). V lost 4 bases and J lost 4, with 24 bases in between. CDR1 is SGDLS, CDR2 YYNGEE, per germline. CDR3 length equals 17 residues. CDR3 sequence: CASSPRPDSGSMYEQYF. The CDR3 DNA follows: TGTGCCAGCAGCCCCCGACCTGACAGCGGGTCTATGTACGAGCAGTACTTC.

CDR3: CASSIGRESRVGSEQYF. CDR3 DNA: TGTGCCAGTAGTATCGGTCGTGAATCCAGGGTGGGGAGCGAGCAGTACTTC. The rearrangement uses TRBV19 and TRBJ2-7; D may correspond to TRBD1 or TRBD2 (5 bases each). Per germline, CDR1 LNHDA and CDR2 SQIVND (reference sequence). The CDR3 extends over 17 amino acids. Trimming stripped 3 bases from V and 6 bases from J, with 24 bases between.

For this clone: Other nucleotide sequences in the sample specify the same CDR3. This chain links TRBV20-1 with TRBJ1-1; 7 nucleotides match TRBD1. With V trimmed by 3 bases and J by 7 bases, 2 bases remained unmatched. Germline V gene data show CDR1 as DFQATT and CDR2 as SNEGSKA (reference sequence). This CDR3 spans 11 amino acids. DNA for the CDR3: TGCAGTGCTAGGGACAGGAGTGAAGCTTTCTTT. Its translation: CSARDRSEAFF.

The rearrangement links TRBV25-1 to TRBJ1-3, with D unclear. V was pared by 8 bases and J by 0 bases, with 11 bases between. Germline CDR1 is MGHDK and CDR2 is SYGVNS. The CDR3 consists of 14 residues. In DNA, the CDR3 is TGTGCCAGCGGAGGTCGGAGCTCTGGAAACACCATATATTTT. Encoded protein: CASGGRSSGNTIYF.

This clone was seen more than once but under ten times. The rearrangement links TRBV4-2 to TRBJ1-2; possibly TRBD1 for D (5 bases). V lost 3 bases to trimming and J lost 8 bases, with 10 bases between them. Per germline, CDR1 LGHNA and CDR2 YNFKEQ. The CDR3 extends over 12 amino acids. CDR3: CASSQGREGYTF. The CDR3 nucleotides are TGTGCCAGCAGCCAGGGACGTGAGGGCTACACCTTC.

The chain couples TRBV28 to TRBJ1-3; the match to TRBD1 covers 7 bases. J lost 3 bases, V lost 5 bases, and 4 bases had no gene match. This CDR3 is 14 amino acids long. Germline lookup yields CDR1 MDHEN and CDR2 SYDVKM. The CDR3 loop reads CASSLTGDGNTIYF. In DNA, the CDR3 is TGTGCCAGCAGTCTAACAGGGGATGGAAACACCATATATTTT.

This rearrangement joins TRBV5-1 to TRBJ2-5; TRBD1 aligns across 12 bases. The V gene's germline CDR1 is SGHRS and CDR2 YFSETQ. V was pared by 1 base and J by 4 bases, with 5 bases of the junction left unmatched. CDR3 length: 16 amino acids. The CDR3 bases are TGCGCCAGCAGCTTGTCAGGGGACAGGGGGCGAGAGACCCAGTACTTC. Its translation is CASSLSGDRGRETQYF.

This clone was counted once. The V call is TRBV5-1, the J call TRBJ2-1; 10 bases agree with TRBD2. This CDR3 region has 16 residues. CDR1 is SGHRS, CDR2 YFSETQ, per germline. V shed 0 bases, J shed 10 bases, and the junction held 10 bases outside the gene matches. This CDR3 reads CASSLAASGSLEEQFF. CDR3 in DNA: TGCGCCAGCAGCTTGGCGGCTAGCGGGAGCTTGGAGGAGCAGTTCTTC. Filled out from reference TRBV5-1 and TRBJ2-1, the complete variable domain reads KAGVTQTPRYLIKTRGQQVTLSCSPISGHRSVSWYQQTPGQGLQFLFEYFSETQRNKGNFPGRFSGRQFSNSRSEMNVSTLELGDSALYLCASSLAASGSLEEQFFGPGTRLTVL.

V and J are TRBV7-2 and TRBJ2-5, with D uncertain. The CDR3 runs to 14 residues. The V gene lost 1 base and the J gene lost 4 bases, with 10 bases spanning the gap. Germline V gene lookup returns CDR1 SGHTA and CDR2 FQGNSA. CDR3: CASSLVRVTETQYF. The CDR3, as DNA: TGTGCCAGCAGCTTAGTTCGGGTTACAGAGACCCAGTACTTC.

The rearrangement joins TRBV7-2 to TRBJ1-1, with 10 bases lining up with TRBD1. This CDR3 has 16 amino acids. Germline CDR1 reads SGHTA; CDR2 reads FQGNSA. V shed 0 bases and J 4 bases; nucleotides not matched to a gene: 5. CDR3 in DNA: TGTGCCAGCAGCTTAGCGCGGGGACAGGGGAGCACTGAAGCTTTCTTT. Its translation is CASSLARGQGSTEAFF. The full variable domain, its missing parts supplied by reference TRBV7-2 and TRBJ1-1, is GAGVSQSPSNKVTEKGKDVELRCDPISGHTALYWYRQSLGQGLEFLIYFQGNSAPDKSGLPSDRFSAERTGGSVSTLTIQRTQQEDSAVYLCASSLARGQGSTEAFFGQGTRLTVV.

The gene calls are TRBV27 and TRBJ2-2; TRBD2 aligns across 9 bases. The germline V gene has CDR1 MNHEY and CDR2 SMNVEV (reference sequence). This CDR3 has 16 residues. V shed 6 bases and J 6 bases; nucleotides not matched to a gene: 11. The CDR3 DNA reads TGTGCCAGCAGGATAGGGACTGGCGGGAGGGCCGGGGAGCTGTTTTTT. Its protein product is CASRIGTGGRAGELFF.